This is a list of T cell receptor beta chains from one sample in a study of blood T cell repertoires in COVID-19. TCRdb's copy holds only in-frame clones and misses some; the assay was immunoSEQ multiplex PCR. The sample contains fewer than 350,000 clones, roughly nine tenths of which appear only once. Sequences were obtained from peripheral blood. Every receptor here comes from a woman aged 30 to 39 with COVID-19, enrolled during active disease. The CDR3 runs from the conserved cysteine through the conserved F or W. Each record gives: D gene, V gene, J gene, clone size, CDR3 DNA, CDR3 protein. A D gene is named only where the DNA matches it firmly. Only part of the rows carry a size: once, few, many, or a class if the clone is expanded.

TRBD1	TRBV5-1	TRBJ2-5	.	TGCGCCAGCAGCTTGGGCACCAGGGGGAGAGAGACCCAGTACTTC	CASSLGTRGRETQYF
.	TRBV30	TRBJ2-1	.	TGTGCCTGGAGAAAGGGGAATTACAATGAGCAGTTCTTC	CAWRKGNYNEQFF
.	TRBV3-1/TRBV3-2	TRBJ2-7	.	TGTGCCAGCAGCCAAGGGTCCGGCTACGAGCAGTACTTC	CASSQGSGYEQYF
.	TRBV2	TRBJ2-3	.	TGTGCCACCTCGGGGAGACGAGACTCAAGCACAGATACGCAGTATTTT	CATSGRRDSSTDTQYF
TRBD1	TRBV28	TRBJ1-5	.	TGTGCCAGCAGTGTCACGGGGACAGCTTATAGCAATCAGCCCCAGCATTTT	CASSVTGTAYSNQPQHF
.	TRBV2	TRBJ2-7	.	TGTGCCAGCAGTGTGTGGGGCCCGGGGGACTACGAGCAGTACTTC	CASSVWGPGDYEQYF
.	TRBV7-8	TRBJ2-3	few	TGTGCCAGCAGCTTAGGGTCAGGGCCAGATACGCAGTATTTT	CASSLGSGPDTQYF
.	TRBV4-1	TRBJ2-7	.	TGCGCCAGCAGCCAAGCCCCGGGACACTACGAGCAGTACTTC	CASSQAPGHYEQYF
.	TRBV23-1	TRBJ2-5	.	TGCGCCAGCAGTCAGAGGGAGACCCAGTACTTC	CASSQRETQYF
.	TRBV7-9	TRBJ1-1	once	TGTGCCAGCAGCTTTGGCAGGCCGGATGCTTTCTTT	CASSFGRPDAFF
.	TRBV24-1	TRBJ2-5	.	TGTGCCACCAGTGACCCTTATACAGGGATCGAAGAGACCCAGTACTTC	CATSDPYTGIEETQYF
TRBD1	TRBV29-1	TRBJ1-2	.	TGCAGCGTTGGATCGCAGGTCAGGGGGGTGAATGGCTACACCTTC	CSVGSQVRGVNGYTF
.	TRBV19	TRBJ2-4	.	TGTGCCAGTCGAGAAACGAGGGCCAAAAACATTCAGTACTTC	CASRETRAKNIQYF
.	TRBV2	TRBJ1-3	few	TGTGCCAGCAGATCATCCACGGGAGGCTCTGGAAACACCATATATTTT	CASRSSTGGSGNTIYF
TRBD2	TRBV28	TRBJ2-2	.	TGTGCCAGCAGTCTAGAAATGTTGGGGATACTAGCGGGGGGTTCGAACACCGGGGAGCTGTTTTTT	CASSLEMLGILAGGSNTGELFF
TRBD2	TRBV4-2	TRBJ2-3	few	TGTGCCAGCAGCCAGGCTAGCGGGGGGGCCGGCACAGATACGCAGTATTTT	CASSQASGGAGTDTQYF
.	TRBV20-1	TRBJ1-2	.	TGCAGTGCTAGTATGGCCAAGGGGTTCTTC	CSASMAKGFF
.	TRBV24-1	TRBJ1-1	.	TGTGCCACCAGTGATCCCAGGGTGGGGACTGAAGCTTTCTTT	CATSDPRVGTEAFF
.	TRBV20-1	TRBJ2-7	.	TGCAGTGCTAGTGCGGGGAGCCCCTACGAGCAGTACTTC	CSASAGSPYEQYF
TRBD1	TRBV11-2	TRBJ1-2	.	TGTGCCAGCAGCCGGGGACAGAACTATGGCTACACCTTC	CASSRGQNYGYTF
.	TRBV2	TRBJ2-4	.	TGTGCCAGCAGCTTTCAAAGGGGAAACATTCAGTACTTC	CASSFQRGNIQYF
.	TRBV3-1/TRBV3-2	TRBJ2-7	.	TGTGCCAGCAGCGCGCCTGGTGGCGAGCAGTACTTC	CASSAPGGEQYF
.	TRBV9	TRBJ2-3	.	TGTGCCAGCAGCGTTTCTGGGCTGAGAGATTTT	CASSVSGLRDF
TRBD1	TRBV2	TRBJ2-3	.	TGTGCCAGCAGTAAGTTTGGACAGGGGAAAATACCGCAGTATTTT	CASSKFGQGKIPQYF
.	TRBV19	TRBJ1-5	.	TGTGCCAGTAGGAGTGGGTATGGGGCCAATCAGCCCCAGCATTTT	CASRSGYGANQPQHF
.	TRBV5-1	TRBJ2-1	.	TGCGCCAGCAGCCTAACTACTTACAATGAGCAGTTCTTC	CASSLTTYNEQFF
TRBD1	TRBV7-6	TRBJ2-5	.	TGTGCCAGCAGCATCAGGGGGAGAGAGTCGCGAGAGACCCAGTACTTC	CASSIRGRESRETQYF
TRBD2	TRBV11-2	TRBJ2-3	.	TGTGCCAGCAGCTATAGCGGGGGCACAGATACGCAGTATTTT	CASSYSGGTDTQYF
.	TRBV7-6	TRBJ1-2	.	TGTGCCAGCAGCAACGGGGGTGAGAGCTACACCTTC	CASSNGGESYTF
.	TRBV6-2/TRBV6-3	TRBJ1-5	once	TGTGCCAGCAGTTACGGGGGACTTAGCAATCAGCCCCAGCATTTT	CASSYGGLSNQPQHF
.	TRBV5-4	TRBJ1-6	.	TGTGCCAGCAGCCCCCGGCCATTTCAGGCTAATTCACCCCTCCACTTT	CASSPRPFQANSPLHF
TRBD2	TRBV19	TRBJ2-1	.	TGTGCCAGTAGTACGCTAGCGGGGGCCCTTTCCAATGAGCAGTTCTTC	CASSTLAGALSNEQFF
.	TRBV7-6	TRBJ1-1	.	TGTGCCAGCAGCTTAGGGGGCGCTGCCTCTGAAGCTTTCTTT	CASSLGGAASEAFF
TRBD1	TRBV18	TRBJ1-2	.	TGTGCCAGCTCACCGGAGGACAGGGGGCATGGCTACACCTTC	CASSPEDRGHGYTF
TRBD1	TRBV10-1	TRBJ1-2	.	TGCGCCGGCCGATCGGGACAGGAGATTAACTATGGCTACACCTTC	CAGRSGQEINYGYTF
.	TRBV27	TRBJ1-1	.	TGTGCCAGCAGTTCCCCTCGTCTGAACACTGAAGCTTTCTTT	CASSSPRLNTEAFF
TRBD2	TRBV6-5	TRBJ2-5	.	TGTGCCAGCAGGCCCACGGGGGAGGGCCTACGGGCCCAGTACTTC	CASRPTGEGLRAQYF
TRBD1	TRBV7-9	TRBJ2-1	.	TGTGCCAGCTTGGACAGGGTCTCCTACAATGAGCAGTTCTTC	CASLDRVSYNEQFF
.	TRBV2	TRBJ2-1	once	TGTGCCAGCAGGGCTGGGGGGATTTACAATGAGCAGTTCTTC	CASRAGGIYNEQFF
.	TRBV6-1	TRBJ2-1	.	TGTGCCAGCAGTGAAGTGGCTCTTTACGGACACCCCTTCTTC	CASSEVALYGHPFF
.	TRBV6-6	TRBJ1-5	.	TGTGCCAGCAGTTACGGGGGGACGAAGGTGCATTTT	CASSYGGTKVHF
.	TRBV28	TRBJ1-5	.	TGTGCCAGCAGTTTACACACCGTTAGCAATCAGCCCCAGCATTTT	CASSLHTVSNQPQHF
.	TRBV5-4	TRBJ2-7	.	TGTGCCAGCAGTTCCGACACAACCTACGAGCAGTACTTC	CASSSDTTYEQYF
.	TRBV19	TRBJ1-3	.	TGTGCCAGTAGCGTCAGGGCTGGAAACACCATATATTTT	CASSVRAGNTIYF
.	TRBV9	TRBJ2-7	.	TGTGCCAGCAGCCCAGGGGTCGGGTACGAGCAGTACTTC	CASSPGVGYEQYF